This T cell receptor beta chain was recovered during a study of control samples from healthy donors and cancer patients (dated by TCRdb to the early 2020s). V is cut by 1 base and J by 7 bases, and the space between the germline ends is 14 bases. CDR1 and CDR2 were assigned from the germline V gene as MGHRA and YSYEKL. The CDR3 runs 15 residues from the cysteine to the phenylalanine. Only the CDR3 portion is preserved as DNA: 45 bases, with reading frame beginning at the first base. Comment on this clone: Its antigen is unknown. No much larger clone exists at a distance of one base, and base qualities are not known.

The library came from the immunoSEQ multiplex PCR assay. The clones in this table, taken by TCRdb from immuneACCESS, are in-frame only. Not every clone is retained; where verified, under half of the shortfall comes from an unresolved V gene, and the cause of the rest is unknown. Across this sample there are 69,000 or so clones, with 94% seen only once. The ten largest make up approximately 2.8% of the sample. Sequenced input: blood. This receptor was taken from a woman in her 30s in good health. The chain joins TRBV4-1 to TRBJ1-5, and perhaps TRBD1 as D gene, on 6 matching bases. The CDR3 region: CASSQVQGANQPQHF. The nucleotides read TGCGCCAGCAGCCAAGTACAGGGTGCCAACCAGCCCCAGCATTTT.